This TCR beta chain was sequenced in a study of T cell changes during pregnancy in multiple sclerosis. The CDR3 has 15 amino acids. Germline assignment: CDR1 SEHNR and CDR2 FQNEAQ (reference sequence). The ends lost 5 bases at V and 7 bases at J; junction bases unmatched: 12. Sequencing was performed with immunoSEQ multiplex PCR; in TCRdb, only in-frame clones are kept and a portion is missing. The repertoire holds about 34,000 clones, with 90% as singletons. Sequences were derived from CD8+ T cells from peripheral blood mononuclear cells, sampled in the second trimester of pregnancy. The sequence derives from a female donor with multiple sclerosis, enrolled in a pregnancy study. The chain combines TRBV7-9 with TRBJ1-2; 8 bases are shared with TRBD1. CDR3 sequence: CASSLENRGSSGYTF. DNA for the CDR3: TGTGCCAGCAGCCTAGAGAACAGGGGGTCCTCTGGCTACACCTTC.